These 19 T cell receptor beta chains were all obtained from the same sample, sequenced in a study of blood T cells in healthy people across ages. For the second PCR, which ran for about 6 to 11 cycles, a sample-barcoded 5' primer and a J-beta primer mix were used. TCRdb analysed the 5' RACE reads with MiXCR anew, one entry per CDR3 protein. The sample holds about 620,000 distinct CDR3 sequences, around 50% seen once. Sample: blood. All receptors come from an elderly woman in good health.

The CDR3 sequence is CASSVSGGAYNEQYF. CDR3 bases: TGTGCCAGCAGCGTCAGCGGGGGAGCTTACAATGAGCAGTACTTC. The gene calls are TRBV9 and TRBJ2-7; 8 bases agree with TRBD2. V was clipped by 2 bases and J by 7 bases; unmatched bases: 11. From germline, CDR1 is SGDLS and CDR2 YYNGEE. The CDR3 is 15 residues long.

Only a few counts were recorded for this clonotype. A much larger clone lies a single base off, so this may be a read error. The chain carries TRBV29-1 and TRBJ1-2; D is perhaps TRBD1 (5 bases). Trimming stripped 7 bases from V and 6 bases from J, with 12 bases between. This CDR3 is 11 amino acids long. The V gene's germline CDR1 is SQVTM and CDR2 ANQGSEA. CDR3 sequence reads: CSGQGSDGYTF. DNA for the CDR3: TGCAGCGGTCAGGGCAGCGATGGCTACACCTTC.

This clonotype was observed at least ten times. The chain has TRBV20-1 and TRBJ2-1, with 9 bases identical to TRBD2. From germline, CDR1 is DFQATT and CDR2 SNEGSKA (reference sequence). V lost 2 bases to trimming and J lost 6 bases; unmatched junction nucleotides: 14. The CDR3 runs 17 residues. CDR3 nucleotide sequence: TGCAGTGCTAGAACCCCCTATAGCGGGAGAGGAAGCAATGAGCAGTTCTTC. Translating gives CSARTPYSGRGSNEQFF.

This clonotype was detected ten times or more. The chain uses TRBV28 and TRBJ2-7, with a tentative D call TRBD1 (6 bases). V lost 3 bases to trimming and J lost 5 bases, with 14 bases between them. This CDR3 comprises 14 residues. Germline lookup yields CDR1 MDHEN and CDR2 SYDVKM. The CDR3 sequence: CASSFLGGRDEQYF. The CDR3, as DNA: TGTGCCAGCAGTTTCCTTGGGGGCCGCGACGAGCAGTACTTC.

At least ten counts were recorded for this clonotype. This sequence joins TRBV29-1 and TRBJ2-3, with D tentatively TRBD2 (5 bases). This CDR3 contains 16 residues. V lost 6 bases and J 2 bases, leaving 21 bases between the germline ends. Germline assignment: CDR1 SQVTM and CDR2 ANQGSEA. In nucleotides, the CDR3 is TGCAGCGTCGTCCTAGCCCCCGGAGGCGTCACAGATACGCAGTATTTT. Translating it yields CSVVLAPGGVTDTQYF.

The chain recombines TRBV27 with TRBJ2-7; TRBD2 matches 8 bases. This CDR3 comprises 18 residues. Germline assignment: CDR1 MNHEY and CDR2 SMNVEV (reference sequence). V shed 0 bases, J shed 0 bases, and the junction held 10 bases outside the gene matches. Here the CDR3 reads CASSLSRLAGRTSYEQYF. The CDR3 region has the DNA TGTGCCAGCAGTTTATCGCGGCTAGCGGGTAGGACCTCCTACGAGCAGTACTTC.

This clonotype was recorded many times. This chain joins TRBV20-1 and TRBJ1-2; a possible D gene is TRBD1 (6 bases). In germline, CDR1 is DFQATT, CDR2 SNEGSKA (reference sequence). This CDR3 comprises 13 residues. Trimming pared 6 bases from V and 4 bases from J, leaving 15 bases between. CDR3: CSAPDSLIYGYTF. The CDR3 DNA sequence: TGCAGTGCCCCGGACAGCCTGATCTATGGCTACACCTTC.

This clonotype has just a few counts. The rearrangement links TRBV5-1 to TRBJ2-4, with TRBD1 as a possible D gene (6 bases). V was shortened by 2 bases and J by 3 bases, with 18 bases between the two germline ends. The germline V gene has CDR1 SGHRS and CDR2 YFSETQ. The CDR3 has 17 amino acids. CDR3 loop: CASSFFSGEGGKNIQYF. CDR3 nucleotide sequence: TGCGCCAGCAGCTTTTTCTCAGGGGAAGGTGGCAAAAACATTCAGTACTTC.

With regard to this clonotype: One end of the junction is discordant with germline, which a read error may explain. This chain connects TRBV19 to TRBJ2-1; D is unresolved. CDR3 length: 12 residues. Germline lookup yields CDR1 LNHDA and CDR2 SQIVND (reference sequence). The CDR3 DNA sequence: TGTGCCGGTAGTCCCCGTTACAATGAGCAGTTCTTC. It translates to CAGSPRYNEQFF.

The J gene is TRBJ2-1, the V gene TRBV12-3 or TRBV12-4; 12 bases map to TRBD2. The CDR3 contains 16 residues. V trimming: 5 bases; J trimming: 9 bases; junction bases outside the gene matches: 11. CDR3 sequence: CASSTTLAGGPGEQFF. The CDR3, as DNA: TGTGCCAGCAGTACCACCCTAGCGGGGGGGCCCGGTGAGCAGTTCTTC.

The chain uses TRBV7-2 and TRBJ2-3; D may correspond to TRBD1 or TRBD2 (5 bases each). V was shortened by 4 bases and J by 6 bases, with 23 bases between the two germline ends. CDR3 length: 17 residues. Germline CDR1 reads SGHTA; CDR2 reads FQGNSA. CDR3 DNA sequence: TGTGCCAGCAGCTCACCCCTTAGGGCGGGCTGGGACGATACGCAGTATTTT. Its protein product is CASSSPLRAGWDDTQYF.

The genes are TRBV5-6 and TRBJ2-3; D possibly corresponds to TRBD1 (5 bases). This CDR3 is built from 13 residues. The germline CDR1 and CDR2 sequences are SGHDT and YYEEEE. V was cut by 4 bases and J by 8 bases, with 14 bases left in between. The CDR3 DNA sequence: TGTGCCAGCAGCAAATTGACAGTTGGTACGCAGTATTTT. It yields the protein CASSKLTVGTQYF.

This clonotype was seen repeatedly, ten times or more. V and J are TRBV20-1 and TRBJ1-4; D unresolved. Trimming pared 3 bases from V and 6 bases from J, leaving 8 bases between. This CDR3 has 12 residues. In germline, CDR1 is DFQATT, CDR2 SNEGSKA (reference sequence). The CDR3 DNA reads as TGCAGTGCTAGTCGCCAGGATGAAAAACTGTTTTTT. This codes for CSASRQDEKLFF.

V usage is TRBV6-2 or TRBV6-3 and J usage is TRBJ2-1; 10 bases are a match to TRBD2. This CDR3 comprises 20 residues. The germline gives CDR1 MNHEY, CDR2 SVGEGT. J was trimmed by 0 bases and V by 0 bases; bases with no gene match: 11. The CDR3 sequence: CASSYSTSGYPRSSYNEQFF. The DNA for the CDR3 is TGTGCCAGCAGTTACTCGACTAGCGGGTACCCCCGAAGCTCCTACAATGAGCAGTTCTTC.

This clonotype was found once. The chain combines TRBV5-1 with TRBJ2-7; TRBD1 aligns across 9 bases. From germline, CDR1 is SGHRS and CDR2 YFSETQ. The CDR3 contains 15 residues. V lost 5 bases and J lost 1; bases outside the gene matches: 7. In DNA, the CDR3 is TGCGCCAGCAGACGATCGACAGGGGGGTCCTACGAGCAGTACTTC. This translates into CASRRSTGGSYEQYF.

Only a few counts were recorded for this clonotype. A much larger clonotype is one base distant, so this may be a read error. The gene calls are TRBV24-1 and TRBJ2-5, with TRBD1 identical over 8 bases. Per the germline V gene, CDR1 is KGHDR and CDR2 is SFDVKD. J lost 1 base, V lost 8 bases, and 2 bases had no gene match. CDR3 length: 13 amino acids. The CDR3 DNA reads TGTGCCACCAAGGACAGGGTCCAAGAGACCCAGTACTTC. Residues: CATKDRVQETQYF.

The chain carries TRBV7-2 and TRBJ2-7, with a weak D call TRBD2 (5 bases). The germline CDR1 and CDR2 sequences are SGHTA and FQGNSA. The CDR3 runs 15 residues. The ends were cut back, 8 bases at V and 0 bases at J, with 17 bases in the middle. The CDR3: CASGYSETTSYEQYF. The CDR3, as DNA: TGTGCCAGCGGATATAGCGAGACCACCTCCTACGAGCAGTACTTC.

The sample holds many counts of this clonotype. The rearrangement links TRBV7-3 to TRBJ2-3; D is possibly TRBD1 or TRBD2 (6 bases each). Trimming took 0 bases from V and 8 from J, leaving 9 bases between them. Germline CDR1 and CDR2: SGHTA and FQGTGA. This CDR3 has 13 amino acids. CDR3 DNA: TGTGCCAGCAGCTTAACCACGGGGGCTACGCAGTATTTT. Translating gives CASSLTTGATQYF.

V and J are TRBV2 and TRBJ2-7; 7 positions match TRBD1. Germline V gene sequence: CDR1 SNHLY, CDR2 FYNNEI. The CDR3 length is 13 residues. V trimming: 7 bases; J trimming: 3 bases; junction bases outside the gene matches: 6. The CDR3 reads CASNQGGSYEQYF. CDR3 in DNA: TGTGCCAGCAATCAAGGGGGCAGCTACGAGCAGTACTTC. The complete variable domain, with remaining parts taken from reference TRBV2 and TRBJ2-7, reads EPEVTQTPSHQVTQMGQEVILRCVPISNHLYFYWYRQILGQKVEFLVSFYNNEISEKSEIFDDQFSVERPDGSNFTLKIRSTKLEDSAMYFCASNQGGSYEQYFGPGTRLTVT.